This TCR beta chain originates from a study of blood T cell repertoires in COVID-19. Clones were sequenced by immunoSEQ multiplex PCR, and TCRdb holds only the in-frame ones, with some missing. This sample has roughly 57,000 clones, with around 90% found just once. The receptor was isolated from a human donor in a cohort sampled during active COVID-19. The source material was peripheral blood.

For the CDR3, the DNA is TGTGCCAGCAGCAAAGCGCTACCGGGTCGGGAGCTGTTTTTT. Translation gives CASSKALPGRELFF. The chain joins TRBV21-1 to TRBJ2-2; TRBD2, the D gene given by the table, was not confirmed from the DNA. TRBV21-1 is labeled a pseudogene. CDR3 length: 14 amino acids.